This is a list of T cell receptor beta chains from one sample in a study of cytomegalovirus exposure and HLA in healthy donors. Only in-frame clones appear in the TCRdb table, and some are missing; sequencing was by immunoSEQ multiplex PCR. The table shows about 140,000 clones, with 84% occurring only once. Specimen: PBMCs. The source of these receptors is a woman in her 30s in good health and CMV-seronegative. Each CDR3 is given with its conserved first and last residue. The D gene is left open where the match is weak. Some rows have no size entry. The others give once, few or many, or a class for an expanded clone.

D: -; V: TRBV28; J: TRBJ2-4; size: -; DNA: TGTGCCAGCAGCATCGATTCTACAGGGTTCAAAAACATTCAGTACTTC; CDR3: CASSIDSTGFKNIQYF
D: TRBD1; V: TRBV4-1; J: TRBJ1-3; size: once; DNA: TGCGCCAGCAGCCAAGAGGCCTGGGACAGTGGAAACACCATATATTTT; CDR3: CASSQEAWDSGNTIYF
D: -; V: TRBV6-6; J: TRBJ2-7; size: -; DNA: TGTGCCAGCAGTTACAGGGGGTCACTGAACGAGCAGTACTTC; CDR3: CASSYRGSLNEQYF
D: TRBD1; V: TRBV7-9; J: TRBJ1-5; size: -; DNA: TGTGCCAGCAGTGGGACAGGGGGCCCCAATCAGCCCCAGCATTTT; CDR3: CASSGTGGPNQPQHF
D: TRBD1; V: TRBV7-2; J: TRBJ2-7; size: -; DNA: TGTGCCAGCAGCTTAGGGGGGACAGGGGGTTACGAGCAGTACTTC; CDR3: CASSLGGTGGYEQYF
D: TRBD1; V: TRBV9; J: TRBJ1-2; size: once; DNA: TGTGCCAGCAGCGCCCGGACAGGCGACTATGGCTACACCTTC; CDR3: CASSARTGDYGYTF
D: -; V: TRBV5-1; J: TRBJ2-7; size: -; DNA: TGCGCCAGCAGCTTGGGCAGGAGGAGCTCCTACGAGCAGTACTTC; CDR3: CASSLGRRSSYEQYF
D: TRBD1; V: TRBV9; J: TRBJ1-2; size: -; DNA: TGTGCCAGCAGCGTAGGGACAGGGGGTGTCTATGGCTACACCTTC; CDR3: CASSVGTGGVYGYTF
D: -; V: TRBV29-1; J: TRBJ1-1; size: -; DNA: TGCAGCGTTGAGTTGGCATATCACACTGAAGCTTTCTTT; CDR3: CSVELAYHTEAFF
D: -; V: TRBV2; J: TRBJ1-1; size: -; DNA: TGTGCCAGCAGGGAGGAGGTTATGAACACTGAAGCTTTCTTT; CDR3: CASREEVMNTEAFF
D: TRBD2; V: TRBV27; J: TRBJ2-5; size: once; DNA: TGTGCCAGCAGGAGACTAGCGGGGGCGCAAGAGACCCAGTACTTC; CDR3: CASRRLAGAQETQYF
D: -; V: TRBV5-1; J: TRBJ2-5; size: -; DNA: TGCGCCAGCATCTCGGCGGGACAGCAAGAGACCCAGTACTTC; CDR3: CASISAGQQETQYF
D: -; V: TRBV6-1; J: TRBJ1-6; size: -; DNA: TGTGCCAGCAGTGGGACAGCTAATTCACCCCTCCACTTT; CDR3: CASSGTANSPLHF
D: TRBD2; V: TRBV27; J: TRBJ2-3; size: -; DNA: TGTGCCAGCAGTTTTGGACTAGCGGGGGGCCGAGAAACAGATACGCAGTATTTT; CDR3: CASSFGLAGGRETDTQYF
D: -; V: TRBV21-1; J: TRBJ2-7; size: -; DNA: TGTGCCAGCAGCAAAAACCCCAGGCAGCGGGGGTTGTACGAGCAGTACTTC; CDR3: CASSKNPRQRGLYEQYF
D: TRBD1; V: TRBV25-1; J: TRBJ1-2; size: once; DNA: TGTGCCAGCAGTGCGGACAGGGGGTTGTCAAGGGGCTACACCTTC; CDR3: CASSADRGLSRGYTF
D: -; V: TRBV4-2; J: TRBJ2-1; size: once; DNA: TGTGCCAGCAGCCCCACACTAGGCTCCTACAATGAGCAGTTCTTC; CDR3: CASSPTLGSYNEQFF
D: TRBD1; V: TRBV27; J: TRBJ2-7; size: -; DNA: TGTGCCAGCAGTTTAACAGGGGCGTCCTACGAGCAGTACTTC; CDR3: CASSLTGASYEQYF
D: TRBD1; V: TRBV18; J: TRBJ1-2; size: -; DNA: TGTGCCAGCTCACTAGGAGGACAGGTCATATATGGCTACACCTTC; CDR3: CASSLGGQVIYGYTF
D: TRBD1; V: TRBV10-2; J: TRBJ1-1; size: -; DNA: TGCGCCACCGTAGACAGGGGGACCACTGAAGCTTTCTTT; CDR3: CATVDRGTTEAFF
D: TRBD1; V: TRBV6-5; J: TRBJ1-2; size: -; DNA: TGTGCCAGCAGTTCTCGGACAGGCGTGGGGAAAGGCTACACCTTC; CDR3: CASSSRTGVGKGYTF
D: -; V: TRBV30; J: TRBJ1-6; size: once; DNA: TGTGCCTGGAGTGTACTCCCGGGAAGCTCCTATAATTCACCCCTCCACTTT; CDR3: CAWSVLPGSSYNSPLHF
D: -; V: TRBV2; J: TRBJ1-2; size: -; DNA: TGTGCCAGCAGTGAACAGGGGCAGGCCTATGGCTACACCTTC; CDR3: CASSEQGQAYGYTF
D: -; V: TRBV28; J: TRBJ1-5; size: few; DNA: TGTGCCAGCAGTCGACAGCTCAATCAGCCCCAGCATTTT; CDR3: CASSRQLNQPQHF
D: -; V: TRBV10-3; J: TRBJ1-2; size: -; DNA: TGTGCCAACTCCCGGGGGGGGGCCGCTACTAACTATGGCTACACCTTC; CDR3: CANSRGGAATNYGYTF
D: -; V: TRBV5-1; J: TRBJ1-1; size: -; DNA: TGCGCCAGCAGCTTGGAAGGCCGGGGGACTGAAGCTTTCTTT; CDR3: CASSLEGRGTEAFF
D: -; V: TRBV4-2; J: TRBJ1-5; size: -; DNA: TGTGCCAGCAGCCAAGAACTGGGGCAACAGCCCCAGCATTTT; CDR3: CASSQELGQQPQHF
D: TRBD1; V: TRBV19; J: TRBJ1-6; size: -; DNA: TGTGCCAGTAGTCTACTTCCCGGGACAGCTAATTCACCCCTCCACTTT; CDR3: CASSLLPGTANSPLHF
D: TRBD2; V: TRBV9; J: TRBJ2-5; size: -; DNA: TGTGCCAGCAGCCAGACTAGCGGGGGGACCTGGGAGACCCAGTACTTC; CDR3: CASSQTSGGTWETQYF
D: -; V: TRBV7-8; J: TRBJ2-4; size: -; DNA: TGTGCCAGCACCCAGGGGCCGGCCAAAAACATTCAGTACTTC; CDR3: CASTQGPAKNIQYF
D: TRBD1; V: TRBV27; J: TRBJ1-2; size: once; DNA: TGTGCCAGCAGTTCCCTGGGACAGAAAAGCTATGGCTACACCTTC; CDR3: CASSSLGQKSYGYTF
D: -; V: TRBV2; J: TRBJ1-6; size: -; DNA: TGTGCCAGCACGCTTTGGGGCAGGGTAAATAATTCACCCCTCCACTTT; CDR3: CASTLWGRVNNSPLHF
D: -; V: TRBV15; J: TRBJ2-7; size: -; DNA: TGTGCCACCAGCAGAGATCGAGGCAGGGTGGCGGAGCAGTACTTC; CDR3: CATSRDRGRVAEQYF
D: TRBD2; V: TRBV4-2; J: TRBJ2-5; size: once; DNA: TGTGCCAGCAGCCAAGGTTCGCGGGGGGACGTAGAGACCCAGTACTTC; CDR3: CASSQGSRGDVETQYF
D: -; V: TRBV5-1; J: TRBJ2-7; size: -; DNA: TGCGCCAGCAGCTTAAAGGAGGGCTACGAGCAGTACTTC; CDR3: CASSLKEGYEQYF
D: TRBD1; V: TRBV5-1; J: TRBJ1-6; size: -; DNA: TGCGCCAGCAGACTCGGGACAGGGGATTCACCCCTCCACTTT; CDR3: CASRLGTGDSPLHF
D: TRBD1; V: TRBV6-6; J: TRBJ2-2; size: -; DNA: TGTGCCAGCAGCCGGACAGGGGACACCGGGGAGCTGTTTTTT; CDR3: CASSRTGDTGELFF